The TCR beta chain described here comes from a study of human T cells and chemical hapten exposure. Study summary: In the sensitization step, 2% DPC was placed on roughly 2 cm by roughly 2 cm of upper inner arm skin. Study-level results: TCRs above 1 in 1000 frequency stayed constant with DPC sensitization.

With regard to this clonotype: The antigen is undetermined.

Time point in this sample: patch test 2, 6 weeks after DPC sensitization. Treatment in this sample: therapeutic diphenylcyclopropenone sensitization with weekly scalp DPC. Researchers sampled blood before each patch test went on. The V end lost 0 bases, the J end lost 4 bases, and 2 bases lay between the germline ends. In germline, CDR1 is SGDLS, CDR2 YYNGEE. This CDR3 is built from 12 residues. During construction of the library, unique molecular identifiers were attached to individual cDNA molecules for quantitative, reproducible TCR counting. TCRdb ran MiXCR on the RACE reads and lists one entry per CDR3 protein. Of under 100,000 distinct CDR3 sequences in the sample, under 11% were seen once.

The specimen was whole blood, collected in connection with sensitization to the hapten diphenylcyclopropenone (DPC). This sequence originates from a woman aged 45 to 65 with alopecia areata. Some clones in this sample may be carry-over from other donors' samples. This chain links TRBV9 with TRBJ1-3; D ambiguous. CDR3 coding DNA: TGTGCCAGCAGCGTAGAGGGAAACACCATATATTTT. Translating it yields CASSVEGNTIYF.